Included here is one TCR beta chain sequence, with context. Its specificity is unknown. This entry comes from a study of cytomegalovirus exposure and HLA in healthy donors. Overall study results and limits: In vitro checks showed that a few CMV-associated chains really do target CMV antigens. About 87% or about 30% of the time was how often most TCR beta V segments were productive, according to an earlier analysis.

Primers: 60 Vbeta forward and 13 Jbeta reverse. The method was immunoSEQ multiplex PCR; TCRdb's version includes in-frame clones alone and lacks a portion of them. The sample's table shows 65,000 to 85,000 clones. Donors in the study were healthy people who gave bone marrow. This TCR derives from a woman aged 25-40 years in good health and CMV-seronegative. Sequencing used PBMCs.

DNA of the CDR3: TGTGCCAGCAGCTTGCGGGACTCACCCTACGAGCAGTACTTC. This codes for CASSLRDSPYEQYF. V is TRBV5-8 and J is TRBJ2-7; D perhaps matches TRBD2 (6 bases). Germline loops: CDR1 SGHTS, CDR2 YDEGEE. Trimming took off 1 base at V and 2 bases at J, with 10 bases between the two ends. This CDR3 is built from 14 residues.